This TCR beta chain derives from a study of Graves' ophthalmopathy and Graves' hyperthyroidism (dated 2018 in TCRdb). Study-wide context: Peripheral blood was collected before any treatment was given, at the time of initial diagnosis. The study used signatures of the TCR beta repertoire to tell Graves' ophthalmopathy apart from Graves' hyperthyroidism and to predict which patients would progress to ophthalmopathy. In total, 135 blood samples were TCR-sequenced: approximately 42 ophthalmopathy, over 70 hyperthyroidism and some 17 hyperthyroidism-to-ophthalmopathy patients. To explore V-J signatures that distinguish ophthalmopathy from hyperthyroidism, a discovery set of under 110 patients was enrolled, made up of 43 with ophthalmopathy and some 60 with stable hyperthyroidism. An independent validation cohort comprised some 19 hyperthyroidism patients and 15 to 17 patients who later progressed from hyperthyroidism to ophthalmopathy. T-cell repertoires of thyroid tissue and blood were compared in 5 or 6 hyperthyroidism patients. Following sampling, methimazole starting at 30 mg daily was administered to hyperthyroidism patients, and high-dose intravenous methylprednisolone was administered to ophthalmopathy patients. For training and testing, the 100 or so patients in the discovery cohort were randomly divided in a 7:3 ratio.

Ophthalmopathy patients were characterized by moderately to severely active disease, a Clinical Activity Score of at least 3, a NOSPECS grade of at least 4, and a disease duration under 3 months. Anyone with other autoimmune diseases, uncontrolled infections, pregnancy or lactation was excluded from the study. Diagnosis relied on clinical symptoms, serum thyroxine, TRAb, thyroid ultrasound and orbital computed tomography. Using Ficoll-Paque density gradient centrifugation, PBMCs were isolated from over 8.5 ml of fresh peripheral blood. Total RNA was extracted using Trizol reagent, and RNA quality was checked on an Agilent 2100 Bioanalyzer. For repertoire sequencing, the TCR beta CDR3 regions were amplified from RNA transcripts. The first round was an RT-PCR using HTBI primers with the Qiagen OneStep RT-PCR kit, and this first round was followed by a second-round multiplex PCR, then size selection and purification. The libraries underwent paired-end sequencing with 100 bp reads on an Illumina HiSeq2000. Concerning the study's data processing: SOAPnuke was used to process the reads, throwing out any read that had adapters, had uncalled bases, had a mean Phred below 15, or lacked an exact constant-primer or identifier match. COPE v1.2.5 was used to merge the high-quality paired reads. Unique nucleotide sequences were defined as clonotypes and aligned to IMGT TRB V, D and J references using MiTCR v1.1. Analysis was restricted to V-J combinations with a frequency above 0.0001, which covered roughly 99% of repertoires. A TCR clonal expansion and chaos score per V-J combination was defined as the ratio of F50 clonal expansion to chaos observed in the TCRdist matrix. Features were reduced by Welch's t-statistics and random forest to 10 to 15 V-J combinations, which fed a naive Bayes classifier. The Morisita-Horn index was used to measure how similar the thyroid and blood repertoires were. Using fastp trimming at Q25 and MiXCR clonotype assembly, TCRdb reanalyzed the public sequencing data and kept in-frame beta chains. Identical CDR3 proteins give one entry, which carries the most common genes and DNA. The authors' filters were not applied to this entry. The sample profile shows nearly 400,000 distinct CDR3 sequences; around 16% of them were found once. The ten largest clonotypes hold approximately 1.4% of the sample.

In regard to this clonotype: It lacks a known antigen. No per-base quality is available; no much larger clone lies one base away.

From the cysteine through the phenylalanine, the CDR3 covers 14 amino acids. The CDR3 DNA has 42 bases and is translated from base 1. Via the germline V gene, CDR1 is MNHEY and CDR2 SVGEGT. V and J are truncated by 4 bases and 9 bases respectively, leaving an intervening sequence of 15 bases. Paper-wide results and their limitations: No statistical method was used to set the sample size in advance, and the investigators knew which group each participant was assigned to. In cross-validation, the 13-signature model distinguished ophthalmopathy from stable hyperthyroidism with less than 90% sensitivity and around 81% specificity, while in the test set the corresponding values were about 80% and 75%. In validation, the model predicted ophthalmopathy progression with 55% to 71% sensitivity and 72% to 80% specificity; some 13 predicted patients were CT-confirmed with GO in a median of roughly 6.8 months. Most expanded thyroid clonotypes with a frequency above 0.001 also appeared in blood, which suggests that blood repertoires may reflect the immune response in the thyroid.

This TCR derives from a woman younger than 35 with Graves' ophthalmopathy. Donor details come from another sample of the same person, matched by shared clones. The chain joins TRBV6-2 or TRBV6-3 to TRBJ2-2, and TRBD2 may be the D gene, going by 6 matching bases. Sequencing was done on a sample of peripheral blood. In nucleotide form, the sequence is TGTGCCAGCAGTTGGGCGGGGCTGGCGAGGGAGCTGTTTTTT. Its protein is CASSWAGLARELFF.